This is a list of T cell receptor beta chains from one sample in a study of T cell responses to AZD1222 COVID-19 vaccine. Generated by immunoSEQ multiplex PCR, the TCRdb table keeps only in-frame clones and is missing some. The data show 83,000 or so clones, with around 93% seen just once and 25% to 30% held by the top ten. The source material was peripheral blood, sampled 28 days after the second AZD1222 dose. The receptors stem from an adult who received the AZD1222 COVID-19 vaccine. The CDR3 runs from the conserved cysteine through the conserved F or W. The order of the fields is clone size, D gene, V gene, J gene, CDR3 protein, CDR3 DNA. D genes are given only for firm matches. Where a row states a size, it is once, few, many or the class of an expanded clone; other rows omit it.

size: -; D: -; V: TRBV24-1; J: TRBJ2-7; CDR3: CATRASGSYEQYF; DNA: TGTGCCACCAGGGCCAGTGGGTCCTACGAGCAGTACTTC
size: -; D: -; V: TRBV28; J: TRBJ2-2; CDR3: CASSLLNTGELFF; DNA: TGTGCCAGCAGTCTTCTGAACACCGGGGAGCTGTTTTTT
size: -; D: -; V: TRBV4-2; J: TRBJ2-7; CDR3: CASSQGVGGYEQYF; DNA: TGTGCCAGCAGCCAAGGGGTGGGGGGATACGAGCAGTACTTC
size: -; D: -; V: TRBV9; J: TRBJ2-2; CDR3: CASSVWNTGELFF; DNA: TGTGCCAGCAGCGTATGGAACACCGGGGAGCTGTTTTTT
size: -; D: -; V: TRBV5-1; J: TRBJ1-1; CDR3: CASRPTRETEDTEAFF; DNA: TGCGCCAGCAGACCAACGCGGGAGACGGAGGACACTGAAGCTTTCTTT
size: -; D: -; V: TRBV6-5; J: TRBJ1-1; CDR3: CASSYGGTSGGTEAFF; DNA: TGTGCCAGCAGTTACGGGGGGACCTCCGGTGGCACTGAAGCTTTCTTT
size: -; D: -; V: TRBV5-4; J: TRBJ2-1; CDR3: CASSLARYHEQFF; DNA: TGTGCCAGCAGCTTGGCTAGATACCATGAGCAGTTCTTC
size: -; D: -; V: TRBV28; J: TRBJ1-3; CDR3: CASSWNSRGSGNTIYF; DNA: TGTGCCAGCAGTTGGAACTCCCGGGGCTCTGGAAACACCATATATTTT
size: -; D: TRBD1; V: TRBV28; J: TRBJ1-4; CDR3: CASSLRDRVRVEKLFF; DNA: TGTGCCAGCAGTTTAAGGGACAGGGTCCGGGTTGAAAAACTGTTTTTT
size: -; D: -; V: TRBV28; J: TRBJ1-1; CDR3: CASSLERNTEAFF; DNA: TGTGCCAGCAGTTTAGAGAGGAACACTGAAGCTTTCTTT
size: -; D: TRBD1; V: TRBV29-1; J: TRBJ2-1; CDR3: CSVKTGSGSEQFF; DNA: TGCAGCGTGAAGACAGGGTCAGGGAGTGAGCAGTTCTTC
size: -; D: -; V: TRBV3-1/TRBV3-2; J: TRBJ1-1; CDR3: CASSQGTTGTPRETEAFF; DNA: TGTGCCAGCAGCCAAGGTACGACCGGGACACCCAGGGAGACTGAAGCTTTCTTT
size: -; D: -; V: TRBV14; J: TRBJ2-5; CDR3: CASSHGGTSLRETQYF; DNA: TGTGCCAGCAGCCATGGGGGTACAAGTTTGCGAGAGACCCAGTACTTC
size: -; D: -; V: TRBV11-2; J: TRBJ2-7; CDR3: CASSPTGQLYEQYF; DNA: TGTGCCAGCAGTCCTACGGGACAATTATACGAGCAGTACTTC
size: -; D: -; V: TRBV13; J: TRBJ1-1; CDR3: CASSLGLGHTEAFF; DNA: TGTGCCAGCAGCTTAGGCCTCGGCCACACTGAAGCTTTCTTT
size: -; D: TRBD1; V: TRBV3-1/TRBV3-2; J: TRBJ1-1; CDR3: CASSQAGTGSTEAFF; DNA: TGTGCCAGCAGCCAAGCCGGGACAGGGAGCACTGAAGCTTTCTTT
size: once; D: -; V: TRBV28; J: TRBJ2-2; CDR3: CASSFSYANTGELFF; DNA: TGTGCCAGCAGTTTCTCCTACGCGAACACCGGGGAGCTGTTTTTT
size: -; D: -; V: TRBV20-1; J: TRBJ2-3; CDR3: CSARAVDTQYF; DNA: TGCAGTGCTCGGGCCGTCGATACGCAGTATTTT
size: -; D: -; V: TRBV4-3; J: TRBJ2-3; CDR3: CASSPSTVNTDTQYF; DNA: TGCGCCAGCAGCCCATCGACAGTGAACACAGATACGCAGTATTTT